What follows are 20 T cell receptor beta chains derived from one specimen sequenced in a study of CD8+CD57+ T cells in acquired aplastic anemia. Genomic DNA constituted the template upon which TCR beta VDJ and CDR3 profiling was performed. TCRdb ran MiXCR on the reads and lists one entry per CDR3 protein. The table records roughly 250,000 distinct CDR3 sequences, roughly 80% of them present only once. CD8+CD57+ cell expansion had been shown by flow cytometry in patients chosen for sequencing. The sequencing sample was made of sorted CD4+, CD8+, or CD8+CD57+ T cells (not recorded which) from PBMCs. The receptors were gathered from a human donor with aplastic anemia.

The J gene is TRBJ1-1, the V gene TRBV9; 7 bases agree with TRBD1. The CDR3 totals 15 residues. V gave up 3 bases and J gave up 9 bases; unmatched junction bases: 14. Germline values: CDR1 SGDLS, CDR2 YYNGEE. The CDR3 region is CASSGGDRQGGKAFF. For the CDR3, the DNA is TGTGCCAGCAGCGGGGGGGACCGACAGGGAGGAAAAGCTTTCTTT.

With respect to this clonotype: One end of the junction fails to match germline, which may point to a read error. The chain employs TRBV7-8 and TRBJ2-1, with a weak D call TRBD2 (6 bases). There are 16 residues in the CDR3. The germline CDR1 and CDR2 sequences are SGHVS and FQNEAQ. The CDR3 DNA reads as TGTGCCGGCAGCTTTCAAAGAGGTCGGGGGAGCGATGAGCAGTTCTTC. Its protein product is CAGSFQRGRGSDEQFF. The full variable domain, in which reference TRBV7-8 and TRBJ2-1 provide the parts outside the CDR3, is GAGVSQSPRYKVAKRGQDVALRCDPISGHVSLFWYQQALGQGPEFLTYFQNEAQLDKSGLPSDRFFAERPEGSVSTLKIQRTQQEDSAVYLCAGSFQRGRGSDEQFFGPGTRLTVL.

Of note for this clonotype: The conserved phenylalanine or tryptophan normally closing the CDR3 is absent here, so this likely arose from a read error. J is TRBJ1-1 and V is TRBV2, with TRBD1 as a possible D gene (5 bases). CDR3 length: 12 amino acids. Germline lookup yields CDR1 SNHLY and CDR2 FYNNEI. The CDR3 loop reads CASGDSGTDAFY. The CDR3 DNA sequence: TGTGCCAGCGGCGACTCCGGGACTGATGCTTTCTAT.

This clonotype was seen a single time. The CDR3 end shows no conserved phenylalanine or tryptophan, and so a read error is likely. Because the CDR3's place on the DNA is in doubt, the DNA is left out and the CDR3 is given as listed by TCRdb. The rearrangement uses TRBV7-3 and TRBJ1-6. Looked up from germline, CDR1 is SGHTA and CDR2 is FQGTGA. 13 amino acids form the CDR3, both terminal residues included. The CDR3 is CASSLDGPSPTHY.

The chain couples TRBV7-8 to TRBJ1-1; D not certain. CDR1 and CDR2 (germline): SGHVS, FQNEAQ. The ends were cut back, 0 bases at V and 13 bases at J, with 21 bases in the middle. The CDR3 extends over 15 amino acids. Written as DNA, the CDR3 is TGTGCCAGCAGCTTAGCTCTAGCAGGCGATACTGAGGATTTCTTT. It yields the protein CASSLALAGDTEDFF.

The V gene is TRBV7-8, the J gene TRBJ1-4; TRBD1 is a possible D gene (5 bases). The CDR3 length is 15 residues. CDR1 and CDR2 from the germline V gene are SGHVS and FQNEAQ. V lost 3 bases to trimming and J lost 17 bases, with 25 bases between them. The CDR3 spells CASSFNPDGTEIPFF. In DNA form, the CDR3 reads TGTGCCAGCAGCTTTAATCCAGACGGGACTGAAATTCCCTTTTTT.

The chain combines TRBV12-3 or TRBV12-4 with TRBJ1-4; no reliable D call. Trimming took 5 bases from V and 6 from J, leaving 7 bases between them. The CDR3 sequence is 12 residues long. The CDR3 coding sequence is TGTGCCAGCAGTCGGAGCTATGAAAAACTGTTTTTT. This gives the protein CASSRSYEKLFF.

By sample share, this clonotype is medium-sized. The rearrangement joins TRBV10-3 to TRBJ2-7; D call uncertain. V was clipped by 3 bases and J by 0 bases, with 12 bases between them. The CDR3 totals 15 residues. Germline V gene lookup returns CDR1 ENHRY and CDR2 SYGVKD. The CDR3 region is CAISDRTRSSYEQYF. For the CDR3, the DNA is TGTGCCATCAGTGACCGAACAAGGAGCTCCTACGAGCAGTACTTC.

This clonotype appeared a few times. In nucleotides, the CDR3 is TGTGCCAGCAGGGACGCTGGCACCGATACGCAGCATTTT. Its protein product is CASRDAGTDTQHF. This chain connects TRBV2 to TRBJ2-3, with no clear D. Matching the DNA end better, TRBJ1-5 makes the J call doubtful. CDR3 size: 13 residues. Germline V lookup: CDR1 SNHLY, CDR2 FYNNEI.

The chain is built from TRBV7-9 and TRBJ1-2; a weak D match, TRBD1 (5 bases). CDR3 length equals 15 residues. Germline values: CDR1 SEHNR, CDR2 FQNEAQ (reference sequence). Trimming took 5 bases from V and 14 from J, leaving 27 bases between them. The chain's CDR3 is CASSPGGGDDTDKTF. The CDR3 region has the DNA TGTGCCAGCAGCCCCGGGGGGGGGGACGACACTGACAAGACCTTC.

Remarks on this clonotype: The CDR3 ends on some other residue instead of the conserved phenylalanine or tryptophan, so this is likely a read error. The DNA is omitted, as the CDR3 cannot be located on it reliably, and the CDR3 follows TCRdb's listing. This CDR3 reads CASSLNPGITAFS. V is TRBV7-9 and J is TRBJ2-1. Termini included, the CDR3 measures 13 amino acids. CDR1 SEHNR and CDR2 FQNEAQ come from the germline V gene (reference sequence).

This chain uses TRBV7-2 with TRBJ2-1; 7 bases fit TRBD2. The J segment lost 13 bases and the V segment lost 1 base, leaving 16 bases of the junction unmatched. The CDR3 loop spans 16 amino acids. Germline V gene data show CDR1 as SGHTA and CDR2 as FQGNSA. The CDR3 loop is CASSLEGGGGSEDQFF. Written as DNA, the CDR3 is TGTGCCAGCAGCTTAGAGGGAGGCGGGGGTAGCGAGGATCAGTTCTTC.

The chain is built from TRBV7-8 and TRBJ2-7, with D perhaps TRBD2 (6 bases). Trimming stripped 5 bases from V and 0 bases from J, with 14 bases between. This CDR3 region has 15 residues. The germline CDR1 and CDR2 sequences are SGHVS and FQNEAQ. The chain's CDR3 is CASSPMHGSSYEQYV. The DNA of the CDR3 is TGTGCCAGCAGCCCGATGCACGGGAGCTCCTACGAGCAGTACGTC.

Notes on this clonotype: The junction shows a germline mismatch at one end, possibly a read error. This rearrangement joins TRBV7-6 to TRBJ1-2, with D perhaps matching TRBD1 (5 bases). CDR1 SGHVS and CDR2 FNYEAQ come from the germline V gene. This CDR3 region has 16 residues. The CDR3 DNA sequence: TGTGCCAGCAGCTCGGCGGGGGACGGCTCCTACAATGGCTACACTTTC. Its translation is CASSSAGDGSYNGYTF.

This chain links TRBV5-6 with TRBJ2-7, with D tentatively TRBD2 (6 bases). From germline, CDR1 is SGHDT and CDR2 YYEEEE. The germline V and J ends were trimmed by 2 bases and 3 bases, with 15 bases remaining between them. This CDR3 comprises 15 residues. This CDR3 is CASSFAGRAFYEQYF. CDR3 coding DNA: TGTGCCAGCAGCTTTGCGGGACGGGCTTTCTACGAGCAGTACTTC.

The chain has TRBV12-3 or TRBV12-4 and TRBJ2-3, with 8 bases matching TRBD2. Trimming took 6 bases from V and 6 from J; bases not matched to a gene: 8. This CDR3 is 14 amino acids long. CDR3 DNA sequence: TGTGCCAGCAGCTTGGGACTAGGGACCGATACGCAGTATTTT. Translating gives CASSLGLGTDTQYF.

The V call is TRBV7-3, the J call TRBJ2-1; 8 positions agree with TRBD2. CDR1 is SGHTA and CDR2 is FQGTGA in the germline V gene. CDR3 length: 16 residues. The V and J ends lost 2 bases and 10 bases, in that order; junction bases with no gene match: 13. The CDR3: CASSLPGSGGRQEQFF. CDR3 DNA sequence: TGTGCCAGCAGCTTACCGGGAAGCGGGGGTAGGCAGGAGCAGTTCTTC.

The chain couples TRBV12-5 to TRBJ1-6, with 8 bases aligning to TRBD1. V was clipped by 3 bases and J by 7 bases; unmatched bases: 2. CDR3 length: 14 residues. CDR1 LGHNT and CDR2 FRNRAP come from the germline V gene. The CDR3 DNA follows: TGTGCTAGTGGTTTAGACAGGGGCAATTCACCCCTCCACTTT. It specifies CASGLDRGNSPLHF.

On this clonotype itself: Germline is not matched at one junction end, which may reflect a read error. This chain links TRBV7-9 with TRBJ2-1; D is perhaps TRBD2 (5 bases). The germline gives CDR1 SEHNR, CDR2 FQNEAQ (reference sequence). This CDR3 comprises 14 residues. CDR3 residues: CASSLLPGEQDFVF. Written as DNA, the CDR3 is TGTGCAAGCAGCCTATTACCCGGGGAGCAGGATTTTGTCTTC.

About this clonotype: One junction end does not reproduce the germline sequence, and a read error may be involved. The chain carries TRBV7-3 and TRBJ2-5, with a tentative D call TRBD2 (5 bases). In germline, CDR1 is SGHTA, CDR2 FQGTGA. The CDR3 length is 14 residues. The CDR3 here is CATSIGSEQSTQYF. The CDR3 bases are TGTGCCACCAGCATAGGGAGCGAGCAATCGACCCAGTACTTC.